What follows are 8 T cell receptor beta chains derived from one specimen sequenced in a study of blood T cell repertoires in COVID-19. Assay: immunoSEQ multiplex PCR; the TCRdb copy retains only in-frame clones and omits some. Of under 150,000 clones in the sample, 70% to 90% are singletons; the top ten hold around a quarter. The sample comprised peripheral blood. These receptors all come from a human donor in a cohort sampled during active COVID-19.

The chain recombines TRBV4-1 with TRBJ2-7; D may be TRBD1 (7 bases). CDR1 is MGHRA and CDR2 is YSYEKL in the germline V gene. CDR3 length equals 13 residues. Between the trimmed V and J ends, which lost 4 bases and 5 bases, there was a span of 12 bases. CDR3 residues: CASSPTGTDEQYF. The CDR3 bases are TGCGCCAGCAGCCCGACAGGGACTGACGAGCAGTACTTC.

The genes are TRBV12-3 or TRBV12-4 and TRBJ1-2; D is undetermined. V gave up 3 bases and J gave up 3 bases, with 8 bases separating them. The CDR3 runs to 13 residues. CDR3 in DNA: TGTGCCAGCAGTTTCGGGGAATACTATGGCTACACCTTC. Its protein product is CASSFGEYYGYTF.

The chain employs TRBV29-1 and TRBJ1-2; D not resolved. The CDR3 has 12 residues. Germline values: CDR1 SQVTM, CDR2 ANQGSEA. The CDR3 sequence: CTAAGMNYGYTF. CDR3 nucleotides: TGCACCGCGGCGGGGATGAACTATGGCTACACCTTC.

Relative to its sample, this clone is hyperexpanded. V usage is TRBV4-3 and J usage is TRBJ2-1; 10 positions match TRBD2. The length of the CDR3 is 16 residues. CDR1 is LGHNA and CDR2 is YSLEER in the germline V gene. Trimming took 1 base from V and 5 from J; bases not matched to a gene: 5. CDR3 in amino acids: CASSQASGGHHNEQFF. The CDR3 DNA reads as TGCGCCAGCAGCCAAGCTAGCGGGGGCCATCACAATGAGCAGTTCTTC.

The DNA of the CDR3 is TGTGCCAGCAGTTTCGGGACTCACTACGAGCAGTACTTC. This encodes CASSFGTHYEQYF. V and J are TRBV27 and TRBJ2-7, with D possibly being TRBD2 (6 bases). This CDR3 is 13 amino acids long. V dropped 3 bases and J dropped 3 bases, with 9 bases sitting between them. In germline, CDR1 is MNHEY, CDR2 SMNVEV (reference sequence).

The V and J genes are TRBV15 and TRBJ1-1, with D unclear. Germline V gene lookup returns CDR1 LNHNV and CDR2 YYDKDF (reference sequence). CDR3 length equals 14 residues. V dropped 4 bases and J dropped 0 bases, with 9 bases sitting between them. Written as DNA, the CDR3 is TGTGCCACCAGCATGGGCAGAATGAACACTGAAGCTTTCTTT. Translating gives CATSMGRMNTEAFF.

This clone has more than one count but fewer than ten. The V gene is TRBV27, the J gene TRBJ1-6; 8 bases are a match to TRBD1. V shed 5 bases and J 4 bases; nucleotides not matched to a gene: 7. The V gene's germline CDR1 is MNHEY and CDR2 SMNVEV (reference sequence). This CDR3 has 16 residues. The CDR3 sequence: CASSPDRGGYNSPLHF. CDR3 in DNA: TGTGCCAGCAGTCCAGACAGGGGAGGGTATAATTCACCCCTCCACTTT.

The rearrangement joins TRBV7-3 to TRBJ2-5, with 15 positions matching TRBD2. The CDR3 is made up of 16 amino acids. V lost 5 bases to trimming and J lost 5 bases; unmatched junction nucleotides: 6. Germline CDR1 reads SGHTA; CDR2 reads FQGTGA. The CDR3 sequence: CASSPGLAGGRETQYF. DNA of the CDR3: TGTGCCAGCAGCCCGGGACTAGCGGGGGGACGGGAGACCCAGTACTTC.